This T cell receptor beta chain is drawn from a study of T cell responses to AZD1222 COVID-19 vaccine. This table comes from immunoSEQ multiplex PCR, and its TCRdb copy is limited to in-frame clones, with some not included. The table has 150,000 to 200,000 clones, about 90% seen once. The CDR3 runs 15 residues. Germline V lookup: CDR1 MRHNA, CDR2 SNTAGT. V gave up 2 bases and J gave up 7 bases; unmatched junction bases: 5. Sequenced material: peripheral blood, taken on day 0 of AZD1222 vaccination. The V gene is TRBV6-4, the J gene TRBJ1-6; 7 nucleotides align to TRBD1. The sequence derives from an adult in good health. CDR3 protein: CASSDRQGENSPLHF. CDR3 in DNA: TGTGCCAGCAGTGACCGACAGGGCGAGAATTCACCCCTCCACTTT.